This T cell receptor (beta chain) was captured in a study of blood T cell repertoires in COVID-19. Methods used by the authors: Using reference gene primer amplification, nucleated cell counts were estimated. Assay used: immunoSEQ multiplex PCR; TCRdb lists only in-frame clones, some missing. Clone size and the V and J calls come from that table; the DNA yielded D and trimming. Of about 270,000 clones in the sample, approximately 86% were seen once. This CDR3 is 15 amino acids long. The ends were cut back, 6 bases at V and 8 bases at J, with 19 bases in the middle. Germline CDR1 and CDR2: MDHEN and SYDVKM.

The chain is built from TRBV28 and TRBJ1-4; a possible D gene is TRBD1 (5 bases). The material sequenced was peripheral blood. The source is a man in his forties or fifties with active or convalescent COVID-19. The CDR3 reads CASRPSGLGGEKLFF. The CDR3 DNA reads TGTGCCAGCAGGCCATCAGGGTTGGGAGGAGAAAAACTGTTTTTT. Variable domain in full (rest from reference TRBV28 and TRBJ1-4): DVKVTQSSRYLVKRTGEKVFLECVQDMDHENMFWYRQDPGLGLRLIYFSYDVKMKEKGDIPEGYSVSREKKERFSLILESASTNQTSMYLCASRPSGLGGEKLFFGSGTQLSVL.